The rows below give T cell receptor beta chains drawn from one sample of a study of cytomegalovirus exposure and HLA in healthy donors. This table comes from immunoSEQ multiplex PCR, and its TCRdb copy is limited to in-frame clones, with some not included. The sample includes about 96,000 clones, 65% to 80% seen only once; the top ten take roughly an eighth. Sequencing input: PBMCs. These receptors were collected from a woman in her 70s in good health and CMV-seropositive. Both conserved end residues are part of each CDR3. Fields, in order: CDR3 length, D gene, J gene, V gene, clone size, CDR3 DNA, CDR3 protein. A D gene is named only where the DNA matches it firmly. Clone size is shown for a subset of rows, as once, few, many or a class of expanded clone.

>15|NA|TRBJ2-3|TRBV5-4|NA
TGTGCCAGCAGCTTGGAGCCCGGTGGCACAGATACGCAGTATTTT
CASSLEPGGTDTQYF
>12|NA|TRBJ1-5|TRBV28|few
TGTGCCAGCAGTCCTTATAATCAGCCCCAGCATTTT
CASSPYNQPQHF
>13|NA|TRBJ1-2|TRBV29-1|NA
TGCAGCGTTCGACCGGGGGTAGTGGGAGGCTACACCTTC
CSVRPGVVGGYTF
>15|NA|TRBJ2-1|TRBV10-1|NA
TGCGCCAGCAGTGAGTTGGTTGGCGGGTACAATGAGCAGTTCTTC
CASSELVGGYNEQFF
>16|NA|TRBJ2-5|TRBV7-6|NA
TGTGCCAGCAGCTTACGGGCGGGGGCTAGGCAAGAGACCCAGTACTTC
CASSLRAGARQETQYF
>13|NA|TRBJ1-1|TRBV28|NA
TGTGCCAGCACCAGCTGGAGGGCCACTGAAGCTTTCTTT
CASTSWRATEAFF
>13|TRBD1|TRBJ2-7|TRBV6-5|NA
TGTGCCAGCAGTTCCACAGGGGACTACGAGCAGTACTTC
CASSSTGDYEQYF
>17|TRBD2|TRBJ2-3|TRBV9|few
TGTGCCAGCAGCCAAACCGGGGGGCGGGGGGGCACAGATACGCAGTATTTT
CASSQTGGRGGTDTQYF
>11|NA|TRBJ1-1|TRBV20-1|NA
TGCAGTGCTAGCGGGGGGGTTGAAGCTTTCTTT
CSASGGVEAFF
>15|TRBD1|TRBJ1-5|TRBV6-5|NA
TGTGCCAGCAGGCCTGGACAGGGGGCCAATCAGCCCCAGCATTTT
CASRPGQGANQPQHF
>14|NA|TRBJ2-7|TRBV6-1|NA
TGTGCCAGCGCCACAGGGGGGGACTCCTACGAGCAGTACTTC
CASATGGDSYEQYF
>15|TRBD1|TRBJ1-2|TRBV2|NA
TGTGCCAGCAGTGATCCGGGACAGGCTAACTATGGCTACACCTTC
CASSDPGQANYGYTF
>13|NA|TRBJ1-2|TRBV6-6|once
TGTGCCAGCAGTCCGTCCTCGGGGGACGGCTACACCTTC
CASSPSSGDGYTF
>17|NA|TRBJ2-3|TRBV21-1|NA
TGTGCCAGCAGCACCCCCTTCTCTGCGGGATACACAGATACGCAGTATTTT
CASSTPFSAGYTDTQYF
>16|TRBD2|TRBJ2-1|TRBV18|NA
TGTGCCAGCTCCCTGCAGAGCAGCGGGGGGATTAATGAGCAGTTCTTC
CASSLQSSGGINEQFF
>16|TRBD1|TRBJ2-1|TRBV19|once
TGTGCCAGTAGTATCCTAAAGGGGACAGGGACCAATGAGCAGTTCTTC
CASSILKGTGTNEQFF
>13|NA|TRBJ1-2|TRBV14|NA
TGTGCCAGCAGCCAAGACAGGTCCTATGGCTACACCTTC
CASSQDRSYGYTF
>14|NA|TRBJ2-7|TRBV11-2|NA
TGTGCCAGCAGCACCAGACAGGTAGGGAACGAGCAGTACTTC
CASSTRQVGNEQYF
>14|TRBD2|TRBJ2-7|TRBV6-1|few
TGTGCCAGCAGTGGGTGGGAGGGTTTCTACGAGCAGTACTTC
CASSGWEGFYEQYF
>15|TRBD1|TRBJ1-2|TRBV6-5|NA
TGTGCCAGCGGGCATTTGGGACAGGGGGCCTCTGGCTACACCTTC
CASGHLGQGASGYTF
>14|TRBD2|TRBJ2-7|TRBV15|NA
TGTGCCACCAGCAGAGAGGCTAGCGGGAGCGAGCAGTACTTC
CATSREASGSEQYF
>14|NA|TRBJ1-5|TRBV21-1|NA
TGTGCCAGCAGCAGTCACTATAGCAATCAGCCCCAGCATTTT
CASSSHYSNQPQHF
>15|TRBD2|TRBJ2-3|TRBV11-1|NA
TGTGCCAGCAGCTTAGCGGGGGGGTTCACAGATACGCAGTATTTT
CASSLAGGFTDTQYF
>14|NA|TRBJ2-5|TRBV6-5|once
TGTGCCAGCAGTGGGGTGGGAGTCCAAGAGACCCAGTACTTC
CASSGVGVQETQYF
>14|NA|TRBJ2-1|TRBV18|few
TGTGCCAGCTCACCTTGGACAGCAGACAATGAGCAGTTCTTC
CASSPWTADNEQFF
>17|NA|TRBJ2-7|TRBV4-1|NA
TGCGCCAGCAGCCAAGCCCCTGGGGTAGCGAGGACCTACGAGCAGTACTTC
CASSQAPGVARTYEQYF
>16|NA|TRBJ2-3|TRBV5-1|NA
TGCGCCAGCAGCTTATACAGGGACCTTCGCACAGATACGCAGTATTTT
CASSLYRDLRTDTQYF